There are a few counts of the clone carrying this TCR beta chain. The target antigen is unknown. This entry comes from a study of human T cells and chemical hapten exposure. Study-level points and caveats: TCRs whose frequency exceeded 1 in 1000 remained the same following DPC sensitization.

Time point here: patch test 2, 6 weeks after DPC sensitization. Regarding treatment: therapeutic diphenylcyclopropenone sensitization with weekly scalp DPC. RNA extraction used unfractionated whole blood as the source of total RNA. Via MiXCR, TCRdb re-called the RACE reads, giving one row per CDR3 protein. The table has approximately 96,000 distinct CDR3 sequences, 7.5% to 10% seen once. The ends were cut back, 4 bases at V and 6 bases at J, with 16 bases in the middle. In germline, CDR1 is SQVTM, CDR2 ANQGSEA. The CDR3 runs to 13 residues. This chain joins TRBV29-1 and TRBJ2-7, with a tentative D call TRBD1 (6 bases). The sample in question was whole blood, obtained in connection with sensitization to the hapten diphenylcyclopropenone (DPC). This TCR was recovered from a woman in her 40s with alopecia areata. Some clones in this sample may be carry-over from other donors' samples. CDR3 residues: CSVGRQALGEQYF. In DNA form, the CDR3 reads TGCAGCGTTGGGCGACAGGCCCTAGGCGAGCAGTACTTC.